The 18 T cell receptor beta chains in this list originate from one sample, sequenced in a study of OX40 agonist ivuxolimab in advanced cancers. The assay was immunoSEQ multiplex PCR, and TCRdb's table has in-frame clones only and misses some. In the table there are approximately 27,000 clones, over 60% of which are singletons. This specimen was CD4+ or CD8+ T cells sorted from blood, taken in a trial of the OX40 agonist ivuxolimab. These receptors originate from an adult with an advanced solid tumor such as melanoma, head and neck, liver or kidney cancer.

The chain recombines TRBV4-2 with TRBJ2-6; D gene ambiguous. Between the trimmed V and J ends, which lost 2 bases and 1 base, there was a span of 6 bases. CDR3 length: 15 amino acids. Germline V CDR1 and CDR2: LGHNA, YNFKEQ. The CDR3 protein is CASSQIRSGANVLTF. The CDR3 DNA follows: TGTGCCAGCAGCCAAATCCGTTCTGGGGCCAACGTCCTGACTTTC.

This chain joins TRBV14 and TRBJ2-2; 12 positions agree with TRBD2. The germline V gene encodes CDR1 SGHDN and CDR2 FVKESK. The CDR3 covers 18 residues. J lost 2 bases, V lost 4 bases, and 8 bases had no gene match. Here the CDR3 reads CASSRQLAGGTNTGELFF. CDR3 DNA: TGTGCCAGCAGCCGACAACTAGCGGGGGGAACTAACACCGGGGAGCTGTTTTTT.

This chain's CDR3 is CASTIIQDTPYGYTF. The CDR3 coding sequence is TGTGCCAGCACAATCATCCAGGACACACCCTATGGCTACACCTTC. V and J are TRBV2 and TRBJ1-2; a possible D gene is TRBD1 (5 bases). Germline values: CDR1 SNHLY, CDR2 FYNNEI. There are 15 residues in the CDR3. V was cut by 7 bases and J by 4 bases, with 19 bases left in between.

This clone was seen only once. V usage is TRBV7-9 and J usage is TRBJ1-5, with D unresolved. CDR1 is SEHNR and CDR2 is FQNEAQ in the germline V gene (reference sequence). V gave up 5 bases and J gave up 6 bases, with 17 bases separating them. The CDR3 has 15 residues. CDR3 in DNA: TGTGCCAGCAGCCAAGATAGAGGGCACGGTCAGCCCCAGCATTTT. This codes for CASSQDRGHGQPQHF. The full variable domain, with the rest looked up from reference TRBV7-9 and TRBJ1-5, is DTGVSQNPRHKITKRGQNVTFRCDPISEHNRLYWYRQTLGQGPEFLTYFQNEAQLEKSRLLSDRFSAERPKGSFSTLEIQRTEQGDSAMYLCASSQDRGHGQPQHFGDGTRLSIL.

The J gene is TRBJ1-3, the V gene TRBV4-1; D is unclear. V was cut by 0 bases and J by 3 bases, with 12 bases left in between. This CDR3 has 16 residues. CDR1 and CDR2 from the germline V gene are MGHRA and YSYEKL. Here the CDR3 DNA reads TGCGCCAGCAGCCAAGATCCCCATTGGGATGGAAACACCATATATTTT. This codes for CASSQDPHWDGNTIYF.

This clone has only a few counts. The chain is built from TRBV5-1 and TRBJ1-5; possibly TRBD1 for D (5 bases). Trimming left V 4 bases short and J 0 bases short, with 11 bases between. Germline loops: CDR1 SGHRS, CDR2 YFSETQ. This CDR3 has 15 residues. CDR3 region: CASSEGLYSNQPQHF. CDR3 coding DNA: TGCGCCAGCAGCGAGGGGCTGTATAGCAATCAGCCCCAGCATTTT.

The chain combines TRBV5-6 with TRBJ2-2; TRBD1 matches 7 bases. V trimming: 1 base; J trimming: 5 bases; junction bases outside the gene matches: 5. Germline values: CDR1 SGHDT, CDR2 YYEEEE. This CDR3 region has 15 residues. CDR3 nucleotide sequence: TGTGCCAGCAGCTTGTCGAACAGGGGTACCGGGGAGCTGTTTTTT. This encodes CASSLSNRGTGELFF.

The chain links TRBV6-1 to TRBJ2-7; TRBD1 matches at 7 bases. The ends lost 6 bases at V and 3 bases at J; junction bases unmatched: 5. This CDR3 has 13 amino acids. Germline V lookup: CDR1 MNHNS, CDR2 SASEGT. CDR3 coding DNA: TGTGCCAGCAGCCCCGGGACAGACTACGAGCAGTACTTC. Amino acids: CASSPGTDYEQYF.

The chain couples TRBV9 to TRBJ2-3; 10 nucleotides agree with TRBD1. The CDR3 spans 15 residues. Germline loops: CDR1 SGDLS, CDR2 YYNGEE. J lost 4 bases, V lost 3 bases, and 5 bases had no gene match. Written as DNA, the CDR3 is TGTGCCAGCAGCGCCGGGACAGGGGTGCCAGATACGCAGTATTTT. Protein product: CASSAGTGVPDTQYF.

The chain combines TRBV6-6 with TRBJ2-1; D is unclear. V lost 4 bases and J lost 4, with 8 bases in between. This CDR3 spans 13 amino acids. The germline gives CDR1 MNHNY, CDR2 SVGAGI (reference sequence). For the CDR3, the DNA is TGTGCCAGCAGTTGGGGTAATTACAATGAGCAGTTCTTC. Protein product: CASSWGNYNEQFF.

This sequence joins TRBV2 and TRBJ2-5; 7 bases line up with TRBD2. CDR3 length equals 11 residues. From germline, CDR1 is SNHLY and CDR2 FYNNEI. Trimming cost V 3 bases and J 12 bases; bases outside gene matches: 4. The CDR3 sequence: CASSDLGREYF. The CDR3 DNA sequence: TGTGCCAGCAGTGATTTGGGGAGGGAGTACTTC.

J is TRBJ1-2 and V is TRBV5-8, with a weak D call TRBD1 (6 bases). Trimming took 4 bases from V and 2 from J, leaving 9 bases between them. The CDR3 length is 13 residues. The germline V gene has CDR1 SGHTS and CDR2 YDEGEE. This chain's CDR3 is CASSQGQNYGYTF. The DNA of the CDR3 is TGTGCCAGCAGCCAAGGACAGAACTATGGCTACACCTTC.

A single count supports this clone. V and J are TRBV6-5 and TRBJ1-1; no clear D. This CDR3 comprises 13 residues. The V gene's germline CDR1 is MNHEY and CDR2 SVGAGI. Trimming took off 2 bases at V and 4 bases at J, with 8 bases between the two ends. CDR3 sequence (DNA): TGTGCCAGCAGTTACGAGCGTGGCACTGAAGCTTTCTTT. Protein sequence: CASSYERGTEAFF.

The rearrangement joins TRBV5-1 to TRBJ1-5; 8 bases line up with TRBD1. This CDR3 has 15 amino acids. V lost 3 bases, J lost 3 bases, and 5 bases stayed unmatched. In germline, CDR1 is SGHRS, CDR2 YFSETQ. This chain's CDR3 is CASSSGQGPNQPQHF. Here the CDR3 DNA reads TGCGCCAGCAGCTCTGGACAGGGTCCCAATCAGCCCCAGCATTTT. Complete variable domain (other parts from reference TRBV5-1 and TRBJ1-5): KAGVTQTPRYLIKTRGQQVTLSCSPISGHRSVSWYQQTPGQGLQFLFEYFSETQRNKGNFPGRFSGRQFSNSRSEMNVSTLELGDSALYLCASSSGQGPNQPQHFGDGTRLSIL.

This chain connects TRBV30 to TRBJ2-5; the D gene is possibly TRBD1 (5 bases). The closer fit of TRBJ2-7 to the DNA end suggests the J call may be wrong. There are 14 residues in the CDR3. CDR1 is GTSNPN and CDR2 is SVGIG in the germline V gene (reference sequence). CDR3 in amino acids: CAWSVQASSYEQYF. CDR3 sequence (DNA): TGTGCCTGGAGTGTACAGGCTAGTTCCTACGAGCAGTACTTC.

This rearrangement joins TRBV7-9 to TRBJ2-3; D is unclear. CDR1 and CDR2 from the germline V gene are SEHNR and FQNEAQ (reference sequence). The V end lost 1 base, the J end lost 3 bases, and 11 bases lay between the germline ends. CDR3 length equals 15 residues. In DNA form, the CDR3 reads TGTGCCAGCAGCTTAGGCAGCCTGGAGACAGATACGCAGTATTTT. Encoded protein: CASSLGSLETDTQYF. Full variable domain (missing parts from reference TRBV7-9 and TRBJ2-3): DTGVSQNPRHKITKRGQNVTFRCDPISEHNRLYWYRQTLGQGPEFLTYFQNEAQLEKSRLLSDRFSAERPKGSFSTLEIQRTEQGDSAMYLCASSLGSLETDTQYFGPGTRLTVL.

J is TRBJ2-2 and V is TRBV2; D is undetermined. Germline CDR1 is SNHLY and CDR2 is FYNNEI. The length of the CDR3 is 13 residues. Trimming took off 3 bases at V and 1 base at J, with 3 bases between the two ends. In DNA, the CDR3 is TGTGCCAGCAGTGAGGGGAACACCGGGGAGCTGTTTTTT. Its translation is CASSEGNTGELFF.

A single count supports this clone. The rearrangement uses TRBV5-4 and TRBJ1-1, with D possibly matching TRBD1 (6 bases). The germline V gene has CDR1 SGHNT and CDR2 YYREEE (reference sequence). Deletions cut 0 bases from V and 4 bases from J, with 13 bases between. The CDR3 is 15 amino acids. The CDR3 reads CASSLGGGAATEAFF. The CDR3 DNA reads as TGTGCCAGCAGCTTGGGGGGGGGCGCGGCCACTGAAGCTTTCTTT.